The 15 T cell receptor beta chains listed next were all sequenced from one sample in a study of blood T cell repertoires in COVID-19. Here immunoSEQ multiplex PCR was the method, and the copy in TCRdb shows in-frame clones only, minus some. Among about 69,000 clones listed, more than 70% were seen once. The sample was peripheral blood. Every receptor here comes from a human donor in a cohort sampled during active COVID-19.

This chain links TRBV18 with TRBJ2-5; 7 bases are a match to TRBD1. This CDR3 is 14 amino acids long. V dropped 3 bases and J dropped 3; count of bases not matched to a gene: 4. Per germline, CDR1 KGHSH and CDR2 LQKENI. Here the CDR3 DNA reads TGTGCCAGCTCACCGGTCACAGGGGAAGAGACCCAGTACTTC. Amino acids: CASSPVTGEETQYF.

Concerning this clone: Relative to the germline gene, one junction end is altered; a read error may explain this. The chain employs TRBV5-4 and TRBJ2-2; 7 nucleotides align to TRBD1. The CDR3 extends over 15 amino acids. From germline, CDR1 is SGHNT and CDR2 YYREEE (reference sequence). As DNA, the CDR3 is TGTGCCACCTTTACAGGGGTCAGGAACGCCGGGGAGCTGTTTTTT. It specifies CATFTGVRNAGELFF.

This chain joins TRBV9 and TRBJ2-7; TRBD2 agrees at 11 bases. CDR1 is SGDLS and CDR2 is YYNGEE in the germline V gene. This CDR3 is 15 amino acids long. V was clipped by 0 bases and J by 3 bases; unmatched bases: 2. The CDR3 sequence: CASSVGLAGGYEQYF. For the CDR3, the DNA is TGTGCCAGCAGCGTAGGGCTAGCGGGGGGCTACGAGCAGTACTTC.

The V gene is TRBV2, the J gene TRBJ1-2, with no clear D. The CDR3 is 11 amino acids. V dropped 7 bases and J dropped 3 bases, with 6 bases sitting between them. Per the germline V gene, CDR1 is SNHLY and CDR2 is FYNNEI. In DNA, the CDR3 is TGTGCCAGCAATCGTGACTATGGCTACACCTTC. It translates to CASNRDYGYTF. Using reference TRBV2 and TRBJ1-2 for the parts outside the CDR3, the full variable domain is EPEVTQTPSHQVTQMGQEVILRCVPISNHLYFYWYRQILGQKVEFLVSFYNNEISEKSEIFDDQFSVERPDGSNFTLKIRSTKLEDSAMYFCASNRDYGYTFGSGTRLTVV.

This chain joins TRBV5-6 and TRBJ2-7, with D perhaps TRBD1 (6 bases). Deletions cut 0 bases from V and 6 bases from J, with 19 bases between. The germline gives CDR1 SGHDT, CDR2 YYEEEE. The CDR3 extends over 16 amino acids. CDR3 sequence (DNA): TGTGCCAGCAGCTTGGGATCAGGGGATTGGGAGCTCGAGCAGTACTTC. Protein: CASSLGSGDWELEQYF.

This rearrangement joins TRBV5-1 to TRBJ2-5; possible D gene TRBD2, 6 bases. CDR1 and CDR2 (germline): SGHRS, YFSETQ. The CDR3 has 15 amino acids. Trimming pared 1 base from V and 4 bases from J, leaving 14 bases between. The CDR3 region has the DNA TGCGCCAGCAGCTTGACGGGGGTTCTCAGAGAGACCCAGTACTTC. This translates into CASSLTGVLRETQYF.

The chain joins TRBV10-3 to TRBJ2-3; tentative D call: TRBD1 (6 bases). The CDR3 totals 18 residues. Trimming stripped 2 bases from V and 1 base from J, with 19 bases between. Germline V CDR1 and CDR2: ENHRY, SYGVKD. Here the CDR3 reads CAISEETGPFWGTDTQYF. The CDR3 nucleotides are TGTGCCATCAGTGAGGAGACAGGACCCTTCTGGGGCACAGATACGCAGTATTTT.

CDR3 in DNA: TGTGCCAGCAGTGAGATGGGACTAGCGGGGGCCTACGAGCAGTACTTC. Its protein is CASSEMGLAGAYEQYF. The genes are TRBV2 and TRBJ2-7, with TRBD2 matching over 14 bases. Germline assignment: CDR1 SNHLY and CDR2 FYNNEI. The CDR3 length is 16 residues. V gave up 3 bases and J gave up 2 bases; unmatched junction bases: 3. The variable domain in full, completed from reference TRBV2 and TRBJ2-7, reads EPEVTQTPSHQVTQMGQEVILRCVPISNHLYFYWYRQILGQKVEFLVSFYNNEISEKSEIFDDQFSVERPDGSNFTLKIRSTKLEDSAMYFCASSEMGLAGAYEQYFGPGTRLTVT.

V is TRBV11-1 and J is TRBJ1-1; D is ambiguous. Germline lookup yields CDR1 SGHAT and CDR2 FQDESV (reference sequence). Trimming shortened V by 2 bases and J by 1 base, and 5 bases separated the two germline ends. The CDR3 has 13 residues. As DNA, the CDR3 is TGTGCCAGCAGCTTACCGGGGAACACTGAAGCTTTCTTT. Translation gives CASSLPGNTEAFF.

The CDR3 coding sequence is TGTGCCAGTTCGCGGGGCGGGAAGAGGACAGATACGCAGTATTTT. This encodes CASSRGGKRTDTQYF. This chain joins TRBV19 and TRBJ2-3, with a weak D call TRBD2 (6 bases). The V end lost 8 bases, the J end lost 3 bases, and 18 bases lay between the germline ends. The CDR3 has 15 residues. The V gene's germline CDR1 is LNHDA and CDR2 SQIVND (reference sequence).

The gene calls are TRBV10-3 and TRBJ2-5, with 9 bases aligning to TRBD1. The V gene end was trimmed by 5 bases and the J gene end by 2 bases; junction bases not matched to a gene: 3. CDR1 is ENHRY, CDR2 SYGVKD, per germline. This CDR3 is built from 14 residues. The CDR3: CAISPTGGQETQYF. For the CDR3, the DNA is TGTGCCATCAGTCCGACAGGGGGGCAAGAGACCCAGTACTTC.

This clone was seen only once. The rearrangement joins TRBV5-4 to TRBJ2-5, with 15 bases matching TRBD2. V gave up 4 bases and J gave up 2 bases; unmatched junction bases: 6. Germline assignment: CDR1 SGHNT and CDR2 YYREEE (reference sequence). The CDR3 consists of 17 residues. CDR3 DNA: TGTGCCAGCAGCGCCGGGACTAGCGGGGGGACGCAAGAGACCCAGTACTTC. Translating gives CASSAGTSGGTQETQYF. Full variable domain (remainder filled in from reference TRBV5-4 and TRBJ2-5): ETGVTQSPTHLIKTRGQQVTLRCSSQSGHNTVSWYQQALGQGPQFIFQYYREEENGRGNFPPRFSGLQFPNYSSELNVNALELDDSALYLCASSAGTSGGTQETQYFGPGTRLLVL.

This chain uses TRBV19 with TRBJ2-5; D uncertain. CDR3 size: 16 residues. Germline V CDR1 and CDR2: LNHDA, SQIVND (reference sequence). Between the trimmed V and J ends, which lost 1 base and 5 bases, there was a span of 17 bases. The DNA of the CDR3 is TGTGCCAGTAGTATAGGGCAACCAACGAGGCCGGAGACCCAGTACTTC. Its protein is CASSIGQPTRPETQYF.

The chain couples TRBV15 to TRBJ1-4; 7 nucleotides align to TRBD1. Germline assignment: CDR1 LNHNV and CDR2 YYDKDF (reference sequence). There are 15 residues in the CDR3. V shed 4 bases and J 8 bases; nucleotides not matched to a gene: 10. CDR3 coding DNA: TGTGCCACCAGCAAAGCGATCGGGACAGCGGAAAAACTGTTTTTT. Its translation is CATSKAIGTAEKLFF.

CDR3 loop: CASSPTRFPNEQYF. The CDR3 DNA reads TGTGCCAGCAGCCCCACTAGATTCCCCAACGAGCAGTACTTC. The chain is built from TRBV7-9 and TRBJ2-7, with D possibly TRBD2 on 5 matching bases. Trimming pared 5 bases from V and 5 bases from J, leaving 16 bases between. The length of the CDR3 is 14 residues. In germline, CDR1 is SEHNR, CDR2 FQNEAQ (reference sequence).